This T cell receptor (beta chain) was retrieved from a study of T cell clones after liver transplantation (dated by TCRdb to between 2019 and 2020). About the investigation overall: Samples were obtained from ITN030ST, a randomized trial in which withdrawal of immunosuppression was attempted within 2 years of liver transplantation. After a pre-transplant mixed lymphocyte reaction, TCRbeta sequencing was used to pinpoint donor-reactive T cell clones, which were subsequently tracked in post-transplant blood. Third party-reactive TCRbeta sequences from pre-transplant MLRs were also identified as an antigen-independent comparator for donor-reactive sequences. Three of the eight recipients were HCV-positive; the others were transplanted for non-autoimmune, non-viral indications. The subjects received no induction therapy and were kept on standard immunosuppression until randomization at 12-24 months post-transplant. Tolerance was defined as complete withdrawal of immunosuppression for at least one year without a rise in liver enzymes beyond twice the upper limit of normal. Blood samples were collected pre-transplant, pre-randomization before withdrawal, and post-randomization after either full withdrawal or failed withdrawal. The studied cohort comprised 8 liver transplant recipients, 3 classified as tolerant and 5 as non-tolerant.

Using immunoSEQ, frozen genomic DNA was subjected to high-throughput TCRbeta CDR3 sequencing, a process that included PCR amplification, mapping, bias correction and internal controls. The authors' pipeline ran thus. Productive rearrangements were kept, and unique TCRbeta sequences were defined by CDR3 nucleotide sequence plus V and J gene. For a sequence to be called donor-reactive, it needed a frequency of at least 0.01% and at least 5-fold expansion in CFSE-low cells compared with unstimulated pre-transplant cells. Per-subject minimum frequency thresholds, based on the lowest-template unstimulated sample, ensured at least 90% detection power. Jensen-Shannon divergence between the top 1000 TCRbeta sequences post-transplant and pre-transplant was used to measure repertoire turnover. Two-sided Fisher's exact tests were used to test for changes in the detection of donor-reactive sequences. TCRdb limited this immuneACCESS table to in-frame rearrangements with V and J called. A share of clones is missing; checked studies link under half to unresolved V genes, and the rest is unexplained. For V, J and clone size, that table is used; D and trimming come from the DNA. The sample has 72,000 or so clones on record, around four fifths of them singletons. Together, the top ten hold roughly 3% of the sample.

Thawed unstimulated PBMCs were stained for CD3, CD4 and CD8 and FACS-sorted into CD3+CD4+ and CD3+CD8+ populations. All 8 studied subjects were randomized to immunosuppression withdrawal. Genomic DNA was isolated with the Qiagen DNeasy Blood and Tissue Kit. CDR1 is given as MNHNS and CDR2 as SASEGT, both from the germline V gene. The cysteine opens and the phenylalanine closes a CDR3 of 18 amino acids. Just CDR3 DNA is preserved here, 54 bases in frame from base 1. V lost 3 bases and J lost 1 base; the stretch between them is 21 bases long. Overall study outcomes, separate from this receptor: In a couple of subjects, low numbers of available donor cells limited the measurable donor-reactive repertoire. Since no allograft tissue specimens were available, donor-reactive T cells may have migrated into the graft instead of being deleted. Once repertoire turnover was taken into account, donor-reactive detection showed a significant reduction for CD4 in 7 of 8 subjects and for CD8 in 8 of 8. In most of the 8 subjects, circulating donor-reactive CD4 TCRbeta sequences decreased significantly after transplant, regardless of tolerance or HCV status. Because of small, heterogeneous patient numbers and non-standardized post-transplant time points, the conclusions were only preliminary. The decline in donor-reactive sequences exceeded the decline in third party-reactive sequences, suggesting partial antigen-specific deletion that was unrelated to withdrawal success.

Turning to this clone: The specificity of this receptor is unknown. Base quality data are lacking; no much larger clone is found one base away.

This clonotype originated in a human patient who received a liver transplant. The graft donor may be the source of some T cells after a transplant. The V and J genes are TRBV6-1 and TRBJ2-5; TRBD2 is perhaps the D gene, given 5 matching bases. The input for sequencing was CD4+ T cells from blood, taken at the 22-month timepoint. The base sequence is TGTGCCAGCAGTGAGCAAAGGACTTACCTAAGGGTCCAAGAGACCCAGTACTTC. It is translated as CASSEQRTYLRVQETQYF.